This entry lists 27 T cell receptor beta chains sequenced from one sample in a study of blood T cell repertoires in COVID-19. Sequenced by immunoSEQ multiplex PCR; TCRdb stores in-frame clones only, minus some. This sample has about 200,000 clones, with approximately 84% found just once. Sequencing input: peripheral blood. Receptor source: a man aged 45-65 years with acute or convalescent COVID-19.

The CDR3 sequence is CASSRGLAAEQYF. CDR3 coding DNA: TGTGCCAGCAGCCGGGGACTAGCTGCCGAGCAGTACTTC. The chain combines TRBV12-3 or TRBV12-4 with TRBJ2-7, with TRBD2 matching 9 bases. The CDR3 is 13 amino acids. The junction had 6 bases not matched to a gene; V was cut back by 6 bases and J by 6 bases.

V and J are TRBV6-6 and TRBJ1-1, with 8 bases fitting TRBD1. CDR1 is MNHNY, CDR2 SVGAGI, per germline (reference sequence). J was trimmed by 5 bases and V by 0 bases; bases with no gene match: 5. This CDR3 contains 15 residues. The CDR3, as DNA: TGTGCCAGCAGTTACTCTTCTCGGACAGGGACTGAAGCTTTCTTT. Its translation is CASSYSSRTGTEAFF.

This rearrangement joins TRBV19 to TRBJ1-4; 10 bases line up with TRBD1. Germline trimming cut 3 bases from V and 7 bases from J; bases unmatched to any gene: 8. CDR1 is LNHDA and CDR2 is SQIVND in the germline V gene (reference sequence). The CDR3 length is 16 residues. CDR3 sequence: CASSIWGQGLVEKLFF. CDR3 nucleotides: TGTGCCAGTAGTATTTGGGGACAGGGGCTAGTTGAAAAACTGTTTTTT.

This clone was seen once. The V gene is TRBV7-6, the J gene TRBJ1-6; perhaps TRBD1 as D (6 bases). V was shortened by 5 bases and J by 6 bases, with 14 bases between the two germline ends. From germline, CDR1 is SGHVS and CDR2 FNYEAQ. The length of the CDR3 is 15 residues. Here the CDR3 DNA reads TGTGCCAGCAGCCCAAACACAGGGCCTAATTCACCCCTCCACTTT. Translation gives CASSPNTGPNSPLHF.

This chain links TRBV20-1 with TRBJ1-6; no firm D call. With 3 bases removed from V and 9 bases from J, the gap between germline ends came to 12 bases. Germline assignment: CDR1 DFQATT and CDR2 SNEGSKA (reference sequence). This CDR3 spans 13 amino acids. The CDR3 bases are TGCAGTGCTAGTCCCGGGATTGGTTCACCCCTCCACTTT. Its protein is CSASPGIGSPLHF.

Only one count was recorded for this clone. The chain recombines TRBV18 with TRBJ2-1, with D possibly matching TRBD2 (5 bases). The V and J ends lost 5 bases and 4 bases respectively, with 12 bases between them. The germline gives CDR1 KGHSH, CDR2 LQKENI. The CDR3 consists of 14 residues. CDR3 sequence reads: CASSEAGNYNEQFF. CDR3 coding DNA: TGTGCCAGCTCAGAAGCCGGGAATTACAATGAGCAGTTCTTC.

The chain couples TRBV5-1 to TRBJ2-7; 8 bases map to TRBD1. This CDR3 comprises 16 residues. Unmatched junction bases numbered 16, after V lost 4 bases and J lost 7 bases. Germline lookup yields CDR1 SGHRS and CDR2 YFSETQ. The CDR3 region has the DNA TGCGCCAGCAGCGGATCCGGGACAGGAGCCGAGGGGGAGCAGTACTTC. Translating it yields CASSGSGTGAEGEQYF.

The chain couples TRBV18 to TRBJ1-1, with D perhaps matching TRBD1 (5 bases). V lost 4 bases and J 2 bases, leaving 14 bases between the germline ends. CDR1 KGHSH and CDR2 LQKENI come from the germline V gene. CDR3 length: 15 amino acids. The CDR3 nucleotides are TGTGCCAGCTCACTAACGACAGTCAGCAACACTGAAGCTTTCTTT. Amino acid sequence: CASSLTTVSNTEAFF.

V is TRBV6-1 and J is TRBJ1-4; TRBD1 matches at 7 bases. Trimming at V came to 2 bases and at J to 1 base, leaving 4 bases not matched to a gene. There are 16 residues in the CDR3. CDR1 MNHNS and CDR2 SASEGT come from the germline V gene. Written as DNA, the CDR3 is TGTGCCAGCAGTGAATTGACAGGGAGAACTAATGAAAAACTGTTTTTT. Protein product: CASSELTGRTNEKLFF.

The V gene is TRBV3-1 (or the pseudogene TRBV3-2), the J gene TRBJ2-3; 12 bases fit TRBD2. With V trimmed by 0 bases and J by 0 bases, 1 base remained unmatched. CDR3 length: 17 residues. Germline loops: CDR1 LGHDT, CDR2 YNNKEL (reference sequence). The CDR3 reads CASSQEGLAGSTDTQYF. The CDR3 bases are TGTGCCAGCAGCCAAGAAGGACTAGCGGGGAGCACAGATACGCAGTATTTT.

A few counts support this clone. The identical CDR3 is also encoded by other nucleotide sequences in the sample. CDR3: CASSPGGNYGYTF. In DNA, the CDR3 is TGCGCCAGCAGTCCCGGGGGTAACTATGGCTACACCTTC. V and J are TRBV10-1 and TRBJ1-2, with a possible D match to TRBD1 (5 bases). The germline V gene encodes CDR1 WNHNN and CDR2 SYGVQD (reference sequence). This CDR3 contains 13 residues. V was trimmed by 5 bases and J by 1 base, leaving 8 bases between them.

The chain links TRBV5-1 to TRBJ1-5; TRBD1 might be the D (6 bases). V was trimmed by 4 bases and J by 1 base, leaving 12 bases between them. The CDR3 is 15 amino acids. Germline V gene data show CDR1 as SGHRS and CDR2 as YFSETQ. The CDR3 DNA reads TGCGCCAGCAGCCCACAGGGCGCCAGCAATCAGCCCCAGCATTTT. This sequence encodes CASSPQGASNQPQHF.

The rearrangement links TRBV18 to TRBJ2-7; a weak D match, TRBD1 (5 bases). The CDR3 has 14 amino acids. The V end was cut by 6 bases, the J end by 2 bases, with 14 bases between. Per the germline V gene, CDR1 is KGHSH and CDR2 is LQKENI. CDR3 nucleotide sequence: TGTGCCAGCTCTGAAGGGGTCAGAGCCTACGAGCAGTACTTC. The encoded protein is CASSEGVRAYEQYF.

The chain uses TRBV2 and TRBJ1-5; no clear D. V was shortened by 2 bases and J by 0 bases, with 8 bases between the two germline ends. Per the germline V gene, CDR1 is SNHLY and CDR2 is FYNNEI. The CDR3 has 15 amino acids. The CDR3 loop is CASSEWPDSNQPQHF. The CDR3 nucleotides read TGTGCCAGCAGTGAATGGCCAGATAGCAATCAGCCCCAGCATTTT.

In this sample, this clone turned up once. The rearrangement uses TRBV20-1 and TRBJ1-4; perhaps TRBD1 as D (5 bases). Trimming removed 3 bases at V and 13 bases at J, with 24 bases between. The CDR3 runs to 15 residues. Germline CDR1 DFQATT, CDR2 SNEGSKA (reference sequence). CDR3 DNA: TGCAGTGCTAGTCGTGACGCACAGGTCCAAAGGTCACTGTTTTTT. Translated, it gives CSASRDAQVQRSLFF.

The CDR3 sequence: CASSQATGALGYTF. The CDR3 region has the DNA TGTGCCAGCAGCCAAGCAACAGGGGCGCTAGGCTACACCTTC. The V and J genes are TRBV14 and TRBJ1-2; 7 nucleotides agree with TRBD1. After removal of 1 base from V and 8 bases from J, the junction contained 7 bases not matched to a gene. CDR3 size: 14 residues. Germline-derived CDR1 and CDR2 are SGHDN and FVKESK. The whole variable domain, filled in from reference TRBV14 and TRBJ1-2, reads EAGVTQFPSHSVIEKGQTVTLRCDPISGHDNLYWYRRVMGKEIKFLLHFVKESKQDESGMPNNRFLAERTGGTYSTLKVQPAELEDSGVYFCASSQATGALGYTFGSGTRLTVV.

The V call is TRBV2, the J call TRBJ1-1; D gene uncertain. Trimming took off 3 bases at V and 7 bases at J, with 12 bases between the two ends. Germline CDR1 and CDR2: SNHLY and FYNNEI. This CDR3 is built from 13 residues. As DNA, the CDR3 is TGTGCCAGCAGTGACTTTACCGGGGTTGAAGCTTTCTTT. Translating gives CASSDFTGVEAFF.

This chain uses TRBV19 with TRBJ2-2; 11 positions match TRBD1. V shed 8 bases, J shed 5 bases, and the junction held 7 bases outside the gene matches. From germline, CDR1 is LNHDA and CDR2 SQIVND (reference sequence). CDR3 length: 15 residues. The CDR3 reads CASGTGTGGTGELFF. The CDR3 nucleotides are TGTGCCAGTGGAACTGGGACAGGGGGGACCGGGGAGCTGTTTTTT.

The chain couples TRBV10-2 to TRBJ1-1; D is unresolved. V was trimmed by 0 bases and J by 3 bases, leaving 8 bases between them. The CDR3 consists of 14 residues. Looked up from germline, CDR1 is WSHSY and CDR2 is SAAADI. In DNA form, the CDR3 reads TGCGCCAGCAGTGAGTCGAATGCGGACACTGAAGCTTTCTTT. Its protein is CASSESNADTEAFF.

The chain recombines TRBV7-2 with TRBJ2-5; D call uncertain. Between the trimmed V and J ends, which lost 1 base and 7 bases, there was a span of 10 bases. The CDR3 extends over 13 amino acids. The germline CDR1 and CDR2 sequences are SGHTA and FQGNSA. CDR3 coding DNA: TGTGCCAGCAGCTTAGATCCCTATGGGACCCAGTACTTC. This translates into CASSLDPYGTQYF.

The chain employs TRBV20-1 and TRBJ1-2; 10 bases fit TRBD1. With V trimmed by 3 bases and J by 4 bases, 5 bases remained unmatched. CDR1 and CDR2 (germline): DFQATT, SNEGSKA (reference sequence). The CDR3 is 14 residues long. This chain's CDR3 is CSASGTGDPYGYTF. As DNA, the CDR3 is TGCAGTGCTAGTGGGACAGGGGATCCCTATGGCTACACCTTC.

The V call is TRBV2, the J call TRBJ1-1; no clear D gene. Trimming removed 7 bases at V and 5 bases at J, with 14 bases between. From germline, CDR1 is SNHLY and CDR2 FYNNEI. CDR3 size: 13 residues. The CDR3 is CASTREASTEAFF. The CDR3 DNA follows: TGTGCCAGCACTCGAGAGGCGAGTACTGAAGCTTTCTTT.

The genes are TRBV29-1 and TRBJ2-3, with a possible D match to TRBD1 (5 bases). CDR1 and CDR2 from the germline V gene are SQVTM and ANQGSEA. CDR3 length: 15 amino acids. V was clipped by 0 bases and J by 2 bases, with 12 bases between them. CDR3 nucleotides: TGCAGCGTTGAAGAGTGGGGCAGGGCCACAGATACGCAGTATTTT. This sequence encodes CSVEEWGRATDTQYF.

This chain links TRBV2 with TRBJ2-1; 7 nucleotides match TRBD2. CDR1 and CDR2 from the germline V gene are SNHLY and FYNNEI. The CDR3 runs 14 residues. V was clipped by 7 bases and J by 5 bases; unmatched bases: 8. The CDR3 is CASTPGLTNNEQFF. In DNA, the CDR3 is TGTGCCAGCACCCCGGGACTAACGAACAATGAGCAGTTCTTC.

This clone was counted a few times. At one end the junction does not follow the germline gene, possibly because of a read error. The chain combines TRBV5-1 with TRBJ1-6; D call uncertain. This CDR3 comprises 12 residues. In germline, CDR1 is SGHRS, CDR2 YFSETQ. This CDR3 reads CASSSNNSPLHF. The CDR3 coding sequence is TGCGCCAGCAGCTCCAATAATTCACCCCTCCACTTT.

The chain couples TRBV29-1 to TRBJ1-2; D uncertain. Between the trimmed V and J ends, which lost 0 bases and 4 bases, there was a span of 6 bases. The CDR3 is made up of 12 amino acids. CDR1 is SQVTM and CDR2 is ANQGSEA in the germline V gene. CDR3 in DNA: TGCAGCGTTGAAGATCCCGGCTATGGCTACACCTTC. Protein: CSVEDPGYGYTF.

The chain joins TRBV3-1 (or the pseudogene TRBV3-2) to TRBJ2-7, with D possibly TRBD1 on 5 matching bases. V lost 4 bases to trimming and J lost 2 bases, with 12 bases between them. Germline V lookup: CDR1 LGHDT, CDR2 YNNKEL (reference sequence). The CDR3 is 14 amino acids. The CDR3 loop is CASSLWQGTYEQYF. CDR3 in DNA: TGTGCCAGCAGCCTATGGCAGGGAACCTACGAGCAGTACTTC.